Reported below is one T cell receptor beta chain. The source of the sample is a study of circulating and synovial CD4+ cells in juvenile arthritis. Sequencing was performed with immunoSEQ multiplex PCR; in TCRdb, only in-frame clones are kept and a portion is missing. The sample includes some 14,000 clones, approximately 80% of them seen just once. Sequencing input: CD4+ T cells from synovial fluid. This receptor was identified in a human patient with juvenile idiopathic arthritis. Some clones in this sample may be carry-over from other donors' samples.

This CDR3 reads CASSLGLRASTNEKLFF. CDR3 coding DNA: TGTGCCAGCAGCTTGGGTCTCAGGGCCTCAACTAATGAAAAACTGTTTTTT. V usage is TRBV5-4 and J usage is TRBJ1-4, with a weak D call TRBD1 (5 bases). V dropped 0 bases and J dropped 0 bases, with 12 bases sitting between them. CDR1 is SGHNT, CDR2 YYREEE, per germline (reference sequence). This CDR3 is 17 amino acids long.